The 24 T cell receptor beta chains given below trace back to one sample, sequenced in a study of T cell responses to AZD1222 COVID-19 vaccine (dated by TCRdb to the early 2020s). The library was made by the immunoSEQ multiplex PCR assay. Drawn from immuneACCESS, this table holds only the in-frame rearrangements with V and J called that TCRdb kept. Clones are partly lost; checked studies trace under half to an unresolved V gene and leave the rest unexplained. The sample data list about 170,000 clones, and 90% to 95% of these were observed just once. The top ten clones comprise approximately 2.5% of the sample. Read against the paper, the sample's time point label means: baseline before first vaccination. Material: peripheral blood, obtained on day 0 of AZD1222 vaccination. These TCRs come from an adult in good health.

The V call is TRBV2, the J call TRBJ2-1, with TRBD2 matching over 12 bases. The CDR3 runs 15 residues. J gave up 4 bases and V 7 bases, and 5 bases lay outside the gene matches. Germline CDR1 and CDR2: SNHLY and FYNNEI. The CDR3 nucleotides are TGTGCCAGCACTTATCTAGCGGGAGGGTACAATGAGCAGTTCTTC. This encodes CASTYLAGGYNEQFF.

The V gene is TRBV6-1, the J gene TRBJ2-5; 10 bases are a match to TRBD2. The CDR3 length is 16 residues. Per the germline V gene, CDR1 is MNHNS and CDR2 is SASEGT. V lost 3 bases and J lost 6; bases outside the gene matches: 10. The chain's CDR3 is CASSERASGSAKTQYF. The CDR3 DNA follows: TGTGCCAGCAGTGAGAGGGCTAGCGGGAGCGCAAAGACCCAGTACTTC.

This clone has just one count. The chain has TRBV3-1 (or the pseudogene TRBV3-2) and TRBJ2-1; 7 bases align to TRBD1. This CDR3 is built from 18 residues. Germline assignment: CDR1 LGHDT and CDR2 YNNKEL (reference sequence). The J segment lost 6 bases and the V segment lost 1 base, leaving 15 bases of the junction unmatched. Here the CDR3 DNA reads TGTGCCAGCAGCCAAGCTTATCTAAGGGGGCTTGATGGCAATGAGCAGTTCTTC. Amino acid sequence: CASSQAYLRGLDGNEQFF.

The chain uses TRBV4-2 and TRBJ1-5; D gene uncertain. CDR1 is LGHNA and CDR2 is YNFKEQ in the germline V gene. The CDR3 consists of 13 residues. Between the trimmed V and J ends, which lost 3 bases and 5 bases, there was a span of 8 bases. The CDR3 sequence is CASSQGLDQPQHF. Written as DNA, the CDR3 is TGTGCCAGCAGCCAGGGGTTGGATCAGCCCCAGCATTTT.

V gene TRBV6-5 combines with J gene TRBJ1-1, with 7 positions matching TRBD1. This CDR3 is built from 12 residues. The V gene's germline CDR1 is MNHEY and CDR2 SVGAGI. With V trimmed by 6 bases and J by 6 bases, 4 bases remained unmatched. The CDR3 is CASRTGISEAFF. The CDR3 DNA reads as TGTGCCAGCAGGACAGGGATATCTGAAGCTTTCTTT.

The rearrangement links TRBV3-1 (or the pseudogene TRBV3-2) to TRBJ2-5, with TRBD2 as a possible D gene (8 bases). Germline V gene data show CDR1 as LGHDT and CDR2 as YNNKEL (reference sequence). The CDR3 length is 17 residues. Trimming removed 0 bases at V and 1 base at J, with 15 bases between. The CDR3 region is CASSQDREGAGQETQYF. The CDR3 bases are TGTGCCAGCAGCCAAGATCGGGAGGGGGCCGGCCAAGAGACCCAGTACTTC.

This clone is a singleton in its sample. The rearrangement joins TRBV19 to TRBJ2-1, with D perhaps matching TRBD1 (5 bases). The germline V and J ends were trimmed by 2 bases and 0 bases, with 8 bases remaining between them. The CDR3 is 15 amino acids. Germline V gives CDR1 LNHDA, CDR2 SQIVND (reference sequence). CDR3 sequence (DNA): TGTGCCAGTAGTATAAACAGGTTCTCCTACAATGAGCAGTTCTTC. It yields the protein CASSINRFSYNEQFF.

The V gene is TRBV30, the J gene TRBJ1-5, with TRBD1 as a possible D gene (5 bases). This CDR3 has 15 amino acids. Per germline, CDR1 GTSNPN and CDR2 SVGIG (reference sequence). The V and J ends lost 0 bases and 0 bases respectively, with 9 bases between them. The CDR3, as DNA: TGTGCCTGGAGTGTACGGAGGGGTAGCAATCAGCCCCAGCATTTT. Protein product: CAWSVRRGSNQPQHF.

This rearrangement joins TRBV20-1 to TRBJ2-7; D remains unclear. This CDR3 has 12 residues. Germline V gene lookup returns CDR1 DFQATT and CDR2 SNEGSKA (reference sequence). Trimming pared 3 bases from V and 6 bases from J, leaving 12 bases between. DNA of the CDR3: TGCAGTGCTAGTCCCTCGCCTTCCGAGCAGTACTTC. As protein: CSASPSPSEQYF.

V and J are TRBV7-9 and TRBJ1-3; the D gene is possibly TRBD1 (6 bases). Germline CDR1 reads SEHNR; CDR2 reads FQNEAQ (reference sequence). The ends were cut back, 11 bases at V and 4 bases at J, with 18 bases in the middle. This CDR3 spans 14 amino acids. CDR3 sequence reads: CAGRRQGTGNTIYF. In DNA form, the CDR3 reads TGTGCCGGACGTCGGCAGGGGACAGGAAACACCATATATTTT.

The gene calls are TRBV19 and TRBJ1-1; the D is unclear. Trimming shortened V by 3 bases and J by 2 bases, and 16 bases separated the two germline ends. The length of the CDR3 is 16 residues. CDR1 is LNHDA and CDR2 is SQIVND in the germline V gene (reference sequence). The CDR3 DNA sequence: TGTGCCAGTAGTATGGATGTGAGACACCGAAACACTGAAGCTTTCTTT. It translates to CASSMDVRHRNTEAFF.

This clone appeared once. The J gene is TRBJ2-7, the V gene TRBV15, with 10 bases that match TRBD2. The germline CDR1 and CDR2 sequences are LNHNV and YYDKDF (reference sequence). CDR3 size: 15 residues. V lost 0 bases and J lost 5; bases outside the gene matches: 4. The CDR3 region has the DNA TGTGCCACCAGCAGAGAGCTAGCGGGAGAGAACGAGCAGTACTTC. Translated: CATSRELAGENEQYF.

The J gene is TRBJ1-2, the V gene TRBV4-2; 7 nucleotides align to TRBD1. Per germline, CDR1 LGHNA and CDR2 YNFKEQ. The CDR3 contains 16 residues. After removal of 0 bases from V and 0 bases from J, the junction contained 4 bases not matched to a gene. CDR3 sequence reads: CASSQDGTATNYGYTF. The CDR3 bases are TGTGCCAGCAGCCAAGATGGGACAGCTACTAACTATGGCTACACCTTC.

The chain employs TRBV6-5 and TRBJ1-1; 7 nucleotides line up with TRBD1. In germline, CDR1 is MNHEY, CDR2 SVGAGI. CDR3 size: 13 residues. Germline trimming cut 2 bases from V and 3 bases from J; bases unmatched to any gene: 0. The CDR3 DNA follows: TGTGCCAGCAGTTACAGGGGGCACACTGAAGCTTTCTTT. As protein: CASSYRGHTEAFF.

Regarding this clone: Other nucleotide sequences from this sample produce the same CDR3. The V gene is TRBV5-1, the J gene TRBJ1-1; maybe TRBD1 (5 bases). Trimming removed 3 bases at V and 1 base at J, with 7 bases between. The CDR3 contains 13 residues. Germline lookup yields CDR1 SGHRS and CDR2 YFSETQ. DNA for the CDR3: TGCGCCAGCAGCTCTACAGGGAACACTGAAGCTTTCTTT. It specifies CASSSTGNTEAFF.

This rearrangement joins TRBV2 to TRBJ2-7; D is possibly TRBD2 (5 bases). The germline V and J ends were trimmed by 7 bases and 0 bases, with 10 bases remaining between them. The CDR3 sequence is 13 residues long. Germline assignment: CDR1 SNHLY and CDR2 FYNNEI. The chain's CDR3 is CASIERTSYEQYF. As DNA, the CDR3 is TGTGCCAGCATCGAGCGGACCTCCTACGAGCAGTACTTC.

This clone is a singleton in its sample. The J gene is TRBJ2-5, the V gene TRBV7-7, with 7 bases lining up with TRBD2. Germline CDR1 reads SSHAT; CDR2 reads FNYEAQ (reference sequence). The CDR3 runs to 15 residues. The J segment lost 5 bases and the V segment lost 3 bases, leaving 9 bases of the junction unmatched. CDR3 nucleotide sequence: TGTGCCAGCAGCTTCTCGTGGGAGGGCCTGGAGACCCAGTACTTC. It specifies CASSFSWEGLETQYF.

The J gene is TRBJ1-3, the V gene TRBV5-5; D is uncertain. Trimming removed 0 bases from V and 3 bases from J, with 7 bases in between. Looked up from germline, CDR1 is SGHKS and CDR2 is YYEKEE (reference sequence). The CDR3 is 14 residues long. CDR3 bases: TGTGCCAGCAGCTTGGAAGGATTTGGAAACACCATATATTTT. Amino acids: CASSLEGFGNTIYF.

This clone was seen once. The chain carries TRBV1 and TRBJ2-1; TRBD2, as called in the table, went unchecked against the DNA. TRBV1 is reported as a pseudogene. The CDR3 totals 20 residues. The CDR3 reads CTSSHRGGTSGRARDNEQFF. Here the CDR3 DNA reads TGCACCAGCAGCCACAGAGGGGGGACTAGCGGGAGGGCCCGGGACAATGAGCAGTTCTTC.

The rearrangement uses TRBV15 and TRBJ1-2, with D perhaps matching TRBD1 (6 bases). The CDR3 covers 14 residues. Trimming cost V 4 bases and J 0 bases, with 9 bases left between them. CDR1 LNHNV and CDR2 YYDKDF come from the germline V gene (reference sequence). Written as DNA, the CDR3 is TGTGCCACCAGCAAGGACAGAGCTAACTATGGCTACACCTTC. It specifies CATSKDRANYGYTF.

The J gene is TRBJ1-1, the V gene TRBV30; no clear D gene. The length of the CDR3 is 17 residues. V shed 2 bases and J shed 0 bases, with 19 bases lying between them. Germline loops: CDR1 GTSNPN, CDR2 SVGIG (reference sequence). Here the CDR3 reads CAWSRIFLGRLNTEAFF. CDR3 nucleotides: TGTGCCTGGAGTCGAATTTTTTTGGGCCGACTGAACACTGAAGCTTTCTTT.

The chain employs TRBV28 and TRBJ2-1, with 10 bases identical to TRBD2. The CDR3 contains 22 residues. J lost 0 bases, V lost 3 bases, and 20 bases had no gene match. The V gene's germline CDR1 is MDHEN and CDR2 SYDVKM. This chain's CDR3 is CASSFSYHFRLAGDSSYNEQFF. CDR3 in DNA: TGTGCCAGCAGTTTCTCCTACCATTTCCGACTAGCGGGTGATAGCTCCTACAATGAGCAGTTCTTC.

This clone is a singleton in its sample. The chain couples TRBV4-2 to TRBJ1-2; D not certain. CDR1 and CDR2 from the germline V gene are LGHNA and YNFKEQ. Trimming stripped 1 base from V and 2 bases from J, with 14 bases between. This CDR3 has 16 residues. CDR3 coding DNA: TGTGCCAGCAGCCAAGGTCTGGACGGGGAGAACTATGGCTACACCTTC. Protein sequence: CASSQGLDGENYGYTF.

This clone was seen a handful of times. The gene calls are TRBV24-1 and TRBJ1-2, with TRBD1 identical over 9 bases. In germline, CDR1 is KGHDR, CDR2 SFDVKD. The V segment lost 3 bases and the J segment 3 bases; nucleotides outside the gene matches: 10. There are 17 residues in the CDR3. The chain's CDR3 is CATSDPWTGEDYYGYTF. The CDR3 region has the DNA TGTGCCACCAGTGATCCTTGGACAGGGGAGGACTACTATGGCTACACCTTC.